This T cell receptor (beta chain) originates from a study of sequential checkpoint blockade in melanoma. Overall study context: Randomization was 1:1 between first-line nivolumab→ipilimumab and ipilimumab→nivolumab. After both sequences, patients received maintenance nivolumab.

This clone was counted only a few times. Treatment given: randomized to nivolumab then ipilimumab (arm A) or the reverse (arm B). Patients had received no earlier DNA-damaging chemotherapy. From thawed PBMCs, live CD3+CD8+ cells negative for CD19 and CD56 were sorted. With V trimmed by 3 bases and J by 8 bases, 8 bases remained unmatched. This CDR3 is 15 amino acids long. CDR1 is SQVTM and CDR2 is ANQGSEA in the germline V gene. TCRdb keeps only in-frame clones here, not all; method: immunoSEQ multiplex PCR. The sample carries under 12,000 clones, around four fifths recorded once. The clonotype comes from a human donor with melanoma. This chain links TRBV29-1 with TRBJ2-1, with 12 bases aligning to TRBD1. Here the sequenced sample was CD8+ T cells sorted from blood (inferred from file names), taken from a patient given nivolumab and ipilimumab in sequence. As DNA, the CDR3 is TGCAGCGTTGACCCGGGACAGGGGGCTGTCTATGAGCAGTTCTTC. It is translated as CSVDPGQGAVYEQFF.